The present entry profiles one TCR beta chain with its context. What it binds is unknown. This sample is drawn from a study of Graves' ophthalmopathy and Graves' hyperthyroidism. Study background: The blood sample was drawn at first diagnosis and before any treatment.

Presentation of ophthalmopathy in the donors involved moderate-to-severe activity, CAS ≥3, NOSPECS ≥4 and a duration under 3 months. The authors amplified TCR beta CDR3 regions, and they did so from RNA transcripts for repertoire sequencing. The first round was an RT-PCR with HTBI primers, and the second round was a multiplex PCR. MiXCR was run by TCRdb on the multiplex PCR reads, yielding one entry per CDR3 protein. This table holds around 660,000 distinct CDR3 sequences, roughly 41% found once. General observations from the study: Distinction of ophthalmopathy from stable hyperthyroidism by a 13-signature model reached about 87% sensitivity and 65% to 83% specificity.

The CDR3 is made up of 14 amino acids. J gave up 5 bases and V 5 bases, and 5 bases lay outside the gene matches. The germline gives CDR1 LNHNV, CDR2 YYDKDF (reference sequence). The V call is TRBV15, the J call TRBJ1-1; 10 bases agree with TRBD1. The sequence was obtained from an adult man with Graves' ophthalmopathy. The sequenced sample consisted of peripheral blood. The CDR3 DNA reads as TGTGCCACCAGCCCGGGACAGGGGAATACTGAAGCTTTCTTT. Encoded protein: CATSPGQGNTEAFF.